Below, one T cell receptor beta chain is given with its context. What antigen it recognizes has not been identified. Base qualities are not at hand, and no much larger clone is one base apart. Including the terminal cysteine and phenylalanine, the CDR3 comprises 13 residues. The sequence is cut down to CDR3 DNA, 39 bases in frame from base 1. For this chain, trimming is 6 bases at the V end and 4 bases at the J end, and the number of junction bases without a gene match is 4. In the germline V gene, CDR1 corresponds to SGHTA and CDR2 to FQGNSA. This entry is derived from a study of blood T cell repertoires in COVID-19 (dated by TCRdb to between 2020 and 2021). For the study in its entirety: Collaborator samples came from the United States, Italy and Spain and covered acute and convalescent phases of COVID-19. The dataset comprised deeply sampled blood TCRbeta repertoires from subjects exposed to, actively infected with, or recovered from COVID-19. A freely available public database, intended as a resource for researchers studying the immune response to SARS-CoV-2, is where the repertoires were released. HLA class I and class II types, where available, came from metadata supplied by the sample provider rather than from assay-based typing. The prospective study material was composed of cDNA or gDNA derived from T cells, B-cell-depleted T cells, or PBMCs. Samples were obtained from the ongoing ImmuneRACE study (first 160 participants) and from approximately 1,200 subjects provided by 6 global collaborators. Sample metadata almost always included a de-identified subject ID, COVID-19 status, age in years and sex. The investigation overall reported the following: The amount of clinical and demographic metadata varied by source and participant and was provided uncurated.

In the prospective study, participants were roughly 18 to 90 years old, resided in about two dozen geographic areas of the United States, and were enrolled through a virtual design. In the prospective study, cohorts were assigned on the basis of participant-reported clinical history obtained from a screening survey and a study questionnaire. Recovered participants in ImmuneRACE Cohort 3 were defined by two consecutive negative NP/OP PCR tests, clearance by a healthcare professional, or resolution of symptoms. Mobile phlebotomists in the prospective study collected whole blood, serum and a nasopharyngeal or oropharyngeal swab from every participant. Additional blood draws and questionnaires over an approximately two-month period could optionally be provided by prospective study participants. Blood samples from the prospective study were shipped frozen or at room temperature prior to DNA extraction.

TCRbeta CDR3 regions were amplified from genomic DNA using the immunoSEQ Assay, a bias-controlled multiplex PCR. For the original study's pipeline: The number of nucleated cells in each sample was estimated from the amplification of reference gene primers within the assay. To quantify the absolute abundance of each unique TCRbeta CDR3 rearrangement, sequence reads were collapsed and filtered. For each sample, productive Simpson clonality was calculated as the square root of Simpson's diversity index over productive rearrangements. Entries here come from immuneACCESS through TCRdb and include only in-frame sequences with V and J called. Some clones fail to appear in such tables; in the studies checked, an unresolved V gene covers under half of the shortfall, and the cause of the remainder is unknown. V, J and clone size are those of that table, while D and trimming were read from the DNA. This sample holds some 270,000 clones; 70% to 90% were observed only once. Jointly, the top ten make up more than 3.5% of the sample.

The chain is made from TRBV7-2 and TRBJ1-1, and 8 junction bases match TRBD1. The material sequenced was PBMCs or T cells enriched from blood (not recorded which). The TCR comes from a woman aged 25 to 39 who had recovered from COVID-19. The DNA sequence is given as TGTGCCAGCAGAGAGGACAGGGCCACTGAAGCTTTCTTT. Its coded protein is CASREDRATEAFF.